A single sample gave rise to the 29 T cell receptor beta chains below, sequenced in a study of T cell responses to AZD1222 COVID-19 vaccine. TCRdb's table, derived via immunoSEQ multiplex PCR, lists solely in-frame clones and lacks some. The data show around 160,000 clones, with about 88% seen just once and about 4.7% held by the top ten. The sequences come from peripheral blood, collected on day 0 of AZD1222 vaccination. The receptors were gathered from an adult in good health.

The rearrangement joins TRBV28 to TRBJ2-7, with TRBD1 matching over 7 bases. The CDR3 has 14 residues. Trimming removed 5 bases from V and 1 base from J; junction bases left unmatched: 5. The germline V gene encodes CDR1 MDHEN and CDR2 SYDVKM. CDR3 loop: CASSLQGSSYEQYF. The CDR3 DNA reads TGTGCCAGCAGTCTACAGGGGTCGTCCTACGAGCAGTACTTC.

J is TRBJ2-7 and V is TRBV6-6; 9 nucleotides agree with TRBD2. The germline gives CDR1 MNHNY, CDR2 SVGAGI (reference sequence). Trimming removed 5 bases from V and 4 bases from J; junction bases left unmatched: 6. The CDR3 is made up of 14 amino acids. This chain's CDR3 is CASSNSGRAYEQYF. The CDR3 DNA sequence: TGTGCCAGCAGTAATAGCGGGAGAGCGTACGAGCAGTACTTC.

This chain uses TRBV12-2 with TRBJ2-1; the table's D call of TRBD2 was not tested on the DNA. TRBV12-2 is described as a pseudogene. The CDR3 sequence is 18 residues long. Written as DNA, the CDR3 is TGTGCAAGTCGCTCGAGCCCCTTCGGGGGTCATCCCTACAATGAGCAGTTCTTC. Its protein is CASRSSPFGGHPYNEQFF.

The gene calls are TRBV7-2 and TRBJ2-1, with D tentatively TRBD2 (5 bases). Trimming removed 5 bases from V and 2 bases from J, with 16 bases in between. CDR3 length equals 16 residues. Germline V gives CDR1 SGHTA, CDR2 FQGNSA. CDR3 loop: CASSPTTSGTYNEQFF. The CDR3 DNA reads as TGTGCCAGCAGCCCGACCACCTCCGGGACCTACAATGAGCAGTTCTTC. Variable domain in full (rest from reference TRBV7-2 and TRBJ2-1): GAGVSQSPSNKVTEKGKDVELRCDPISGHTALYWYRQSLGQGLEFLIYFQGNSAPDKSGLPSDRFSAERTGGSVSTLTIQRTQQEDSAVYLCASSPTTSGTYNEQFFGPGTRLTVL.

The chain links TRBV5-6 to TRBJ2-5; 8 positions match TRBD1. The ends lost 4 bases at V and 1 base at J; junction bases unmatched: 6. The CDR3 length is 15 residues. Per germline, CDR1 SGHDT and CDR2 YYEEEE. Written as DNA, the CDR3 is TGTGCCAGCAGCCCATTACAGGGGGGCCAAGAGACCCAGTACTTC. Translated: CASSPLQGGQETQYF.

This clone was observed a single time. J is TRBJ2-3 and V is TRBV28; TRBD1 agrees at 10 bases. The CDR3 contains 15 residues. Per germline, CDR1 MDHEN and CDR2 SYDVKM. With V trimmed by 5 bases and J by 5 bases, 7 bases remained unmatched. This CDR3 reads CASSAPGQGRDTQYF. CDR3 DNA: TGTGCCAGCAGTGCCCCGGGACAGGGGCGAGATACGCAGTATTTT.

The genes are TRBV7-2 and TRBJ1-6; a weak D match, TRBD1 (5 bases). CDR1 and CDR2 (germline): SGHTA, FQGNSA. Trimming shortened V by 5 bases and J by 8 bases, and 16 bases separated the two germline ends. The CDR3 is 15 residues long. The CDR3 DNA reads TGTGCCAGCAGCGATTGGTCCCGGGGGGATTCACCCCTCCACTTT. Translated: CASSDWSRGDSPLHF.

This rearrangement joins TRBV7-2 to TRBJ2-6; D unclear. Germline CDR1 reads SGHTA; CDR2 reads FQGNSA. This CDR3 has 15 amino acids. V lost 1 base and J 4 bases, leaving 8 bases between the germline ends. CDR3 nucleotide sequence: TGTGCCAGCAGCTTAGGGAGCCCCGGGGCCAACGTCCTGACTTTC. Its translation is CASSLGSPGANVLTF.

The V gene is TRBV7-3, the J gene TRBJ2-2, with a weak D call TRBD1 (6 bases). The CDR3 covers 14 residues. V was trimmed by 3 bases and J by 6 bases, leaving 11 bases between them. Germline V gene lookup returns CDR1 SGHTA and CDR2 FQGTGA. The CDR3 is CASSFTGFPGELFF. In DNA form, the CDR3 reads TGTGCCAGCAGCTTCACAGGGTTCCCCGGGGAGCTGTTTTTT.

This clone has just one count. J is TRBJ2-1 and V is TRBV7-3; D call uncertain. The V and J ends lost 7 bases and 4 bases respectively, with 8 bases between them. Germline CDR1 and CDR2: SGHTA and FQGTGA. This CDR3 is built from 12 residues. The CDR3 DNA reads TGTGCCAGCACCATGGATTACAATGAGCAGTTCTTC. This translates into CASTMDYNEQFF.

This chain connects TRBV18 to TRBJ2-7, with TRBD1 matching over 8 bases. Germline trimming cut 6 bases from V and 2 bases from J; bases unmatched to any gene: 12. The CDR3 contains 16 residues. Germline loops: CDR1 KGHSH, CDR2 LQKENI. The CDR3 DNA reads TGTGCCAGCTCCCAGGTTTGGGACAGGAACACCTACGAGCAGTACTTC. As protein: CASSQVWDRNTYEQYF.

CDR3 nucleotide sequence: TGTGCCTGTTCGGATTATAGCAATCAGCCCCAGCATTTT. It translates to CACSDYSNQPQHF. The chain has TRBV30 and TRBJ1-5, with D unresolved. Germline CDR1 is GTSNPN and CDR2 is SVGIG (reference sequence). The V gene lost 6 bases and the J gene lost 0 bases, with 9 bases spanning the gap. The CDR3 is made up of 13 amino acids.

The V call is TRBV2, the J call TRBJ1-3; D is unclear. The CDR3 spans 15 residues. Trimming stripped 8 bases from V and 3 bases from J, with 17 bases between. Germline CDR1 and CDR2: SNHLY and FYNNEI. The CDR3 nucleotides read TGTGCCAGCCGCCTTGGAACCGGCCTTGGAAACACCATATATTTT. Amino acid sequence: CASRLGTGLGNTIYF. Complete variable domain (other parts from reference TRBV2 and TRBJ1-3): EPEVTQTPSHQVTQMGQEVILRCVPISNHLYFYWYRQILGQKVEFLVSFYNNEISEKSEIFDDQFSVERPDGSNFTLKIRSTKLEDSAMYFCASRLGTGLGNTIYFGEGSWLTVV.

This sequence joins TRBV28 and TRBJ2-7; D ambiguous. CDR1 and CDR2 from the germline V gene are MDHEN and SYDVKM. V gave up 3 bases and J gave up 4 bases, with 13 bases separating them. This CDR3 is built from 14 residues. In DNA, the CDR3 is TGTGCCAGCAGTTTCAGTACGGCGACTTACGAGCAGTACTTC. This gives the protein CASSFSTATYEQYF. Together with reference TRBV28 and TRBJ2-7, the CDR3 gives the full variable domain: DVKVTQSSRYLVKRTGEKVFLECVQDMDHENMFWYRQDPGLGLRLIYFSYDVKMKEKGDIPEGYSVSREKKERFSLILESASTNQTSMYLCASSFSTATYEQYFGPGTRLTVT.

The genes are TRBV9 and TRBJ2-2, with D uncertain. The CDR3 contains 15 residues. V lost 0 bases and J lost 0, with 6 bases in between. Germline V gene data show CDR1 as SGDLS and CDR2 as YYNGEE. The CDR3 sequence: CASSVGVTNTGELFF. CDR3 DNA: TGTGCCAGCAGCGTAGGTGTAACGAACACCGGGGAGCTGTTTTTT.

The chain combines TRBV5-8 with TRBJ2-2; TRBD2 matches at 10 bases. Trimming at V came to 4 bases and at J to 1 base, leaving 4 bases not matched to a gene. CDR1 and CDR2 from the germline V gene are SGHTS and YDEGEE. The CDR3 consists of 16 residues. CDR3 sequence reads: CASSPGLALNTGELFF. The CDR3 nucleotides are TGTGCCAGCAGCCCGGGACTAGCGTTGAACACCGGGGAGCTGTTTTTT.

This clone has just one count. The chain combines TRBV19 with TRBJ2-3; D is perhaps TRBD1 or TRBD2 (5 bases each). The CDR3 is 14 amino acids. Per germline, CDR1 LNHDA and CDR2 SQIVND (reference sequence). The V end lost 8 bases, the J end lost 3 bases, and 15 bases lay between the germline ends. The CDR3: CASGWLAGTDTQYF. DNA for the CDR3: TGTGCCAGTGGTTGGCTAGCAGGGACAGATACGCAGTATTTT.

The chain uses TRBV28 and TRBJ1-2; 8 positions agree with TRBD1. CDR3 length: 13 amino acids. Germline V CDR1 and CDR2: MDHEN, SYDVKM. J lost 8 bases, V lost 6 bases, and 8 bases had no gene match. CDR3 loop: CASRRQGLRGYTF. CDR3 coding DNA: TGTGCCAGCAGACGACAGGGGCTCCGGGGCTACACCTTC.

The chain's CDR3 is CASSYTGDTEAFF. CDR3 sequence (DNA): TGCGCCAGCAGCTATACGGGGGACACTGAAGCTTTCTTT. The genes are TRBV5-1 and TRBJ1-1, with a tentative D call TRBD1 (5 bases). The CDR3 loop spans 13 amino acids. V was cut by 3 bases and J by 3 bases, with 9 bases left in between. From germline, CDR1 is SGHRS and CDR2 YFSETQ.

The chain employs TRBV5-4 and TRBJ1-1; D gene unclear. V was trimmed by 0 bases and J by 0 bases, leaving 3 bases between them. The CDR3 totals 13 residues. CDR1 and CDR2 from the germline V gene are SGHNT and YYREEE (reference sequence). The CDR3 spells CASSLVLNTEAFF. CDR3 coding DNA: TGTGCCAGCAGCTTGGTACTGAACACTGAAGCTTTCTTT.

The gene calls are TRBV5-4 and TRBJ1-2; no definite D call. The germline gives CDR1 SGHNT, CDR2 YYREEE (reference sequence). The CDR3 spans 13 residues. Trimming took 7 bases from V and 4 from J, leaving 14 bases between them. CDR3 sequence reads: CASSRDSSYGYTF. The CDR3, as DNA: TGTGCCAGCTCGCGCGACTCGAGCTATGGCTACACCTTC.

The V and J genes are TRBV5-1 and TRBJ2-7; 9 bases fit TRBD2. With 0 bases clipped from V and 0 bases from J, the junction kept 16 bases outside the gene matches. This CDR3 is built from 20 residues. Looked up from germline, CDR1 is SGHRS and CDR2 is YFSETQ. The CDR3 region has the DNA TGCGCCAGCAGCTTGGCCGGAGGCGGGAGGGGGTCTTCGAGCTCCTACGAGCAGTACTTC. Translated: CASSLAGGGRGSSSSYEQYF.

The genes are TRBV27 and TRBJ2-5; D is undetermined. Germline CDR1 MNHEY, CDR2 SMNVEV (reference sequence). V dropped 0 bases and J dropped 2 bases, with 10 bases sitting between them. The CDR3 is made up of 15 amino acids. This CDR3 is CASSLSTAGQETQYF. DNA for the CDR3: TGTGCCAGCAGTTTATCCACGGCTGGACAAGAGACCCAGTACTTC.

A single count supports this clone. The chain employs TRBV6-2 or TRBV6-3 and TRBJ2-3, with 9 bases identical to TRBD2. The trim removed 5 bases at V and 3 bases at J, leaving 12 bases unmatched. The germline CDR1 and CDR2 sequences are MNHEY and SVGEGT. The CDR3 loop spans 17 amino acids. This CDR3 is CASSSSLTSGYTDTQYF. In DNA, the CDR3 is TGTGCCAGCAGTAGTTCGTTAACTAGCGGGTATACAGATACGCAGTATTTT.

This chain connects TRBV28 to TRBJ1-4; D is perhaps TRBD1 (5 bases). V was clipped by 4 bases and J by 6 bases, with 15 bases between them. CDR3 length equals 15 residues. Germline V gene data show CDR1 as MDHEN and CDR2 as SYDVKM. CDR3 in amino acids: CASSWGRPAYEKLFF. The CDR3 coding sequence is TGTGCCAGCAGTTGGGGACGGCCAGCCTATGAAAAACTGTTTTTT.

The chain employs TRBV5-6 and TRBJ1-2, with D possibly being TRBD1 (5 bases). Germline-derived CDR1 and CDR2 are SGHDT and YYEEEE. This CDR3 comprises 16 residues. Trimming pared 1 base from V and 5 bases from J, leaving 18 bases between. The CDR3 sequence: CASSLRRTGAGYGYTF. The CDR3 bases are TGTGCCAGCAGCTTGAGGCGTACTGGGGCCGGGTATGGCTACACCTTC.

This chain joins TRBV10-3 and TRBJ2-1, with 10 bases that match TRBD2. Germline CDR1 is ENHRY and CDR2 is SYGVKD. V shed 3 bases and J 4 bases; nucleotides not matched to a gene: 9. The CDR3 is made up of 17 amino acids. Written as DNA, the CDR3 is TGTGCCATCAGTGATCCGAGGCTAGCGGGAGCTTACAATGAGCAGTTCTTC. This sequence encodes CAISDPRLAGAYNEQFF.

This chain uses TRBV3-1 (or the pseudogene TRBV3-2) with TRBJ2-1; 10 nucleotides align to TRBD2. V was clipped by 1 base and J by 4 bases; unmatched bases: 4. There are 16 residues in the CDR3. Germline V gene sequence: CDR1 LGHDT, CDR2 YNNKEL (reference sequence). The CDR3 nucleotides are TGTGCCAGCAGCCAAGTAACTAGCGGGACTTACAATGAGCAGTTCTTC. Translated, it gives CASSQVTSGTYNEQFF.

CDR3 region: CASSVGQAYGYTF. The CDR3 DNA sequence: TGTGCCAGCAGCGTGGGACAGGCCTATGGCTACACCTTC. The chain links TRBV5-5 to TRBJ1-2, with 8 bases matching TRBD1. This CDR3 region has 13 residues. The junction had 3 bases not matched to a gene; V was cut back by 4 bases and J by 4 bases. Germline V lookup: CDR1 SGHKS, CDR2 YYEKEE (reference sequence). Full variable domain (rest looked up from reference TRBV5-5 and TRBJ1-2): DAGVTQSPTHLIKTRGQQVTLRCSPISGHKSVSWYQQVLGQGPQFIFQYYEKEERGRGNFPDRFSARQFPNYSSELNVNALLLGDSALYLCASSVGQAYGYTFGSGTRLTVV.